This TCR beta chain originates from a study of PD-1 blockade in classical Hodgkin lymphoma. Autologous stem cell transplantation was followed by relapse in every patient, and brentuximab vedotin exposure varied. In regard to this clone: Its antigen is currently unknown.

The ends were cut back, 4 bases at V and 3 bases at J, with 6 bases in the middle. CDR1 is LNHDA, CDR2 SQIVND, per germline (reference sequence). The CDR3 spans 13 residues. Notes on the study in general: Newly diagnosed patients had diversity similar to the baseline diversity of complete responders.

The protocol was immunoSEQ multiplex PCR, while the TCRdb copy is restricted to in-frame clones and leaves out a portion. This table has approximately 6,700 clones, roughly three quarters appearing once. The sample consisted of peripheral blood mononuclear cells (PBMCs), taken before the second cycle of nivolumab. This receptor was obtained from a human donor with classical Hodgkin lymphoma. The V gene is TRBV19, the J gene TRBJ2-2, with D uncertain. CDR3 in DNA: TGTGCCAGTAGTAGGCAGTACACCGGGGAGCTGTTTTTT. This gives the protein CASSRQYTGELFF.